This T cell receptor beta chain was obtained from a study of control samples from healthy donors and cancer patients. Clones were read by immunoSEQ multiplex PCR, and TCRdb kept only the in-frame ones, dropping some. The sample comprises tens of thousands of clones, roughly nine tenths of which are singletons, and 7.5% to 8% rests with the top ten. This clone was seen more than once but under ten times. V was cut by 4 bases and J by 8 bases, with 15 bases left in between. The CDR3 extends over 14 amino acids. The clonotype originates from a woman aged 55-69 years in good health. V gene TRBV23-1 combines with J gene TRBJ2-1; no clear D. TRBV23-1 qualifies as an ORF whose function is uncertain. Sequenced: blood. The CDR3 reads CASSPGPRAYEQFF. As DNA, the CDR3 is TGCGCCAGCAGTCCCGGCCCCCGCGCCTATGAGCAGTTCTTC.